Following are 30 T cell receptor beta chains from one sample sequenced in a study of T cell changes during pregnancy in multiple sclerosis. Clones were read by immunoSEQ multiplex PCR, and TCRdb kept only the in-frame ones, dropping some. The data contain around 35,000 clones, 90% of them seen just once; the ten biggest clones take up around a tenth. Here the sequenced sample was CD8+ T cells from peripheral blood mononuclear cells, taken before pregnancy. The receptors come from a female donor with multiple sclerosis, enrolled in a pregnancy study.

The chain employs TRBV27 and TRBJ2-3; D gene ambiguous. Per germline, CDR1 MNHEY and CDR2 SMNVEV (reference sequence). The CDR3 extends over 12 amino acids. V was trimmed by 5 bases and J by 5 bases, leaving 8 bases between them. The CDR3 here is CASSAPGDTQYF. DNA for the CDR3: TGTGCCAGCAGTGCCCCCGGAGATACGCAGTATTTT.

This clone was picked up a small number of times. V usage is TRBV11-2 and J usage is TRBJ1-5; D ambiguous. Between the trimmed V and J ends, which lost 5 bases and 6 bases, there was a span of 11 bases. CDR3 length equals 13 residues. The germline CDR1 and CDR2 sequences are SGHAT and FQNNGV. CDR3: CASSPSVPQPQHF. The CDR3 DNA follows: TGTGCCAGCAGCCCGAGTGTGCCTCAGCCCCAGCATTTT.

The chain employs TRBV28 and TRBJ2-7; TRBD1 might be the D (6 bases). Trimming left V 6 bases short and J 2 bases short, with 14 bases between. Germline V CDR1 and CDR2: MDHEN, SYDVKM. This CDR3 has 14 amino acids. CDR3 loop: CASRRPQGPYEQYF. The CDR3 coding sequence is TGTGCCAGCAGGAGACCACAGGGACCCTACGAGCAGTACTTC.

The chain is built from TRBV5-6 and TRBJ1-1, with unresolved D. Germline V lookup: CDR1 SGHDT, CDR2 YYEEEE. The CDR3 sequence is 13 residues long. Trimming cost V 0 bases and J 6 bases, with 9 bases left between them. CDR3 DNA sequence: TGTGCCAGCAGCTTGGAGGCGGCAGCTGAAGCTTTCTTT. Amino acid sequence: CASSLEAAAEAFF.

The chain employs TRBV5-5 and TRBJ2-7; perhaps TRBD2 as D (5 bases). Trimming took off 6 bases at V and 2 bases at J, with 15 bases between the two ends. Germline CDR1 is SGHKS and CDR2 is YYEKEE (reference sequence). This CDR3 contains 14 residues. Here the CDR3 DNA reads TGTGCCAGCATCCTGCCGGGGAACCCCTACGAGCAGTACTTC. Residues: CASILPGNPYEQYF.

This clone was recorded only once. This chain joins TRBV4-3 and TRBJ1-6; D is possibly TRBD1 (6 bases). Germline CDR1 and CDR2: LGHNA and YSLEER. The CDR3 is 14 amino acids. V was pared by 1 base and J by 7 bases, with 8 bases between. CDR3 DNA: TGCGCCAGCAGCCAAGTGGACAGCAATTCACCCCTCCACTTT. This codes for CASSQVDSNSPLHF.

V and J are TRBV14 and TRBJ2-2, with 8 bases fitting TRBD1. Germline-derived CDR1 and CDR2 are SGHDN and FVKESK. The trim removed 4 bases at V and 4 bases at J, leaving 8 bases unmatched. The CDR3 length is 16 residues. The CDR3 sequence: CASSPRTGFATGELFF. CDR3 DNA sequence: TGTGCCAGCAGCCCCAGGACAGGGTTTGCCACCGGGGAGCTGTTTTTT.

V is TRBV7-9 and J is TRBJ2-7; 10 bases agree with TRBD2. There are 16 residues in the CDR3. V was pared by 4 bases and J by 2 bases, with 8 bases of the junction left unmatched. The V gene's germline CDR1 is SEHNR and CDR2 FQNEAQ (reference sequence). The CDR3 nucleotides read TGTGCCAGCAGCTCGACGGGACTAGCGAAAACCTACGAGCAGTACTTC. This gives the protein CASSSTGLAKTYEQYF. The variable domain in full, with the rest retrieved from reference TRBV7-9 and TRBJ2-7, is DTGVSQNPRHKITKRGQNVTFRCDPISEHNRLYWYRQTLGQGPEFLTYFQNEAQLEKSRLLSDRFSAERPKGSFSTLEIQRTEQGDSAMYLCASSSTGLAKTYEQYFGPGTRLTVT.

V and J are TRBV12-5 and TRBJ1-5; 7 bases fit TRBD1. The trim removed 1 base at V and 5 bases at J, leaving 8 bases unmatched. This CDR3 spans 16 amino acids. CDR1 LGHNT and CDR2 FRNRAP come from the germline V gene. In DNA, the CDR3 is TGTGCTAGTGGTTTGGAGGGGGACAGTCATGATCAGCCCCAGCATTTT. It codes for CASGLEGDSHDQPQHF.

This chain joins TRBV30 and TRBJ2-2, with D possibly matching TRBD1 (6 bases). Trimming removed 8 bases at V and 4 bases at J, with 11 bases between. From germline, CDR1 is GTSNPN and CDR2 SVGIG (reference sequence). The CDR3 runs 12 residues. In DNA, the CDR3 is TGTGCCGGCACAGGGAGCACCGGGGAGCTGTTTTTT. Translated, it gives CAGTGSTGELFF.

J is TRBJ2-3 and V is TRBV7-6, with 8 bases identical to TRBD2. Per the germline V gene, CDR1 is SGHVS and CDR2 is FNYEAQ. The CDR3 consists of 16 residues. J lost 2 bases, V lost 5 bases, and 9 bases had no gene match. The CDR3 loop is CASSQAGLGYTDTQYF. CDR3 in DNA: TGTGCCAGCAGCCAAGCGGGACTAGGGTACACAGATACGCAGTATTTT.

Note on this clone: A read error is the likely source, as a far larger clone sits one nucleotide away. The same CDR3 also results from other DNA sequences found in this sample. The CDR3 DNA follows: TGTGCCAGCAGCCAAGCCGAGCGGGGGGTGGCAGATACGCAGTATTTT. Protein sequence: CASSQAERGVADTQYF. The chain carries TRBV5-4 and TRBJ2-3, with TRBD2 identical over 9 bases. The CDR3 runs to 16 residues. Germline values: CDR1 SGHNT, CDR2 YYREEE (reference sequence). Trimming took 4 bases from V and 4 from J; bases not matched to a gene: 10.

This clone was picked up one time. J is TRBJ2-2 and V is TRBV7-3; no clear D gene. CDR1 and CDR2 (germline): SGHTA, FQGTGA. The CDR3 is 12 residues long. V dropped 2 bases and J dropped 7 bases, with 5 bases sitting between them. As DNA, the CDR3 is TGTGCCAGCAGCTTAGAGTTCGGGGAGCTGTTTTTT. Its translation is CASSLEFGELFF.

For the CDR3, the DNA is TGTGCCAGCAGCCGAGAAGGTCAGGGCGAGCAGTTCTTC. It encodes CASSREGQGEQFF. The rearrangement uses TRBV4-2 and TRBJ2-1; TRBD1 is a possible D gene (5 bases). CDR3 size: 13 residues. Germline V gene sequence: CDR1 LGHNA, CDR2 YNFKEQ. Trimming removed 4 bases at V and 10 bases at J, with 14 bases between.

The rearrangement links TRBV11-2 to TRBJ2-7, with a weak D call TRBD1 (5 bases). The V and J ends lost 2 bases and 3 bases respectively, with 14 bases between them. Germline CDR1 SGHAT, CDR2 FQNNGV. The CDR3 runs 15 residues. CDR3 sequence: CASSLLTDTGYEQYF. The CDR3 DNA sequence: TGTGCCAGCAGCTTATTAACGGACACGGGCTACGAGCAGTACTTC.

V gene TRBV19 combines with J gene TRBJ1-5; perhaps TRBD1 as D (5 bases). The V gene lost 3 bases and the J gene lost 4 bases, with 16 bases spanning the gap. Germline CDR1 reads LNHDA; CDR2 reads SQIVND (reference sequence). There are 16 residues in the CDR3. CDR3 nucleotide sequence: TGTGCCAGTAGTATTCTGGTTTTCGGGGGTAATCAGCCCCAGCATTTT. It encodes CASSILVFGGNQPQHF.

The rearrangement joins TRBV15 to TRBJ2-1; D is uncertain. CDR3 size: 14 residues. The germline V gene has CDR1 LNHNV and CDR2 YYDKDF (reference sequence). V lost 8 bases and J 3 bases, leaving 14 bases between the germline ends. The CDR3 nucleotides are TGTGCCACCCGTCTTTACAGTGGCTACAATGAGCAGTTCTTC. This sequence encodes CATRLYSGYNEQFF.

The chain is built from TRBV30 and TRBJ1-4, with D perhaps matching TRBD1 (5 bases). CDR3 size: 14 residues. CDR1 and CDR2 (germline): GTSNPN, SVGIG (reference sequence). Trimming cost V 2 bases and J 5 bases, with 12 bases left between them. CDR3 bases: TGTGCCTGGAGTTGGGGGGGGTCGAATGAAAAACTGTTTTTT. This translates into CAWSWGGSNEKLFF.

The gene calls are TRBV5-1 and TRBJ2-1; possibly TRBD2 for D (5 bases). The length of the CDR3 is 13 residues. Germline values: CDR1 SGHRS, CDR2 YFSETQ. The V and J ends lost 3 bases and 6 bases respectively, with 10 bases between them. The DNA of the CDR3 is TGCGCCAGCAGCTGGGGAGCCCCCAATGAGCAGTTCTTC. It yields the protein CASSWGAPNEQFF.

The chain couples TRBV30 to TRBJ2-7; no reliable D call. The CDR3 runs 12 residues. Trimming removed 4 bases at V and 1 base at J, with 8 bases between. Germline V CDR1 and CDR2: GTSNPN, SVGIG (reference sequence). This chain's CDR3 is CAWTGQSYEQYF. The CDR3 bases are TGTGCCTGGACAGGCCAGTCCTACGAGCAGTACTTC.

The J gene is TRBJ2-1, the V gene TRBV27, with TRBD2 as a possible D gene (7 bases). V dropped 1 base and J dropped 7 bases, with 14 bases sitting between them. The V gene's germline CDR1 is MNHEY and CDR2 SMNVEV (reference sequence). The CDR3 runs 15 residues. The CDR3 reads CASSLWEGGRNEQFF. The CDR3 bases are TGTGCCAGCAGTTTATGGGAGGGGGGTAGGAATGAGCAGTTCTTC.

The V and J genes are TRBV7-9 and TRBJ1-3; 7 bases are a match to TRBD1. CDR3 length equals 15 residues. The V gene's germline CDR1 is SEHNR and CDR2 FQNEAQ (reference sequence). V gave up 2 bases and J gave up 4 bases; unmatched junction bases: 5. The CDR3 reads CASSLLDREGNTIYF. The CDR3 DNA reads TGTGCCAGCAGCTTACTCGACAGGGAGGGAAACACCATATATTTT.

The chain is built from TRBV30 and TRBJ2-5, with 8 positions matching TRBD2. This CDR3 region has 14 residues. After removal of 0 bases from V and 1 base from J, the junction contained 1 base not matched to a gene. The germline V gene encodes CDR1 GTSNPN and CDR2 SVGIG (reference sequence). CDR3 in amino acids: CAWSVGLAQETQYF. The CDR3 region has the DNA TGTGCCTGGAGTGTAGGACTAGCCCAAGAGACCCAGTACTTC.

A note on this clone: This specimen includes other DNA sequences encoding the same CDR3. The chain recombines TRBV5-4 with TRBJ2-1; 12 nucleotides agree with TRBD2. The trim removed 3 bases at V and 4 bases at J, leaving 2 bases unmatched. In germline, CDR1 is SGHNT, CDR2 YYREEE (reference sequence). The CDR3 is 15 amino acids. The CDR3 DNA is TGTGCCAGCAGCTCGACTAGCGGGGGTTACAATGAGCAGTTCTTC. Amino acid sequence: CASSSTSGGYNEQFF.

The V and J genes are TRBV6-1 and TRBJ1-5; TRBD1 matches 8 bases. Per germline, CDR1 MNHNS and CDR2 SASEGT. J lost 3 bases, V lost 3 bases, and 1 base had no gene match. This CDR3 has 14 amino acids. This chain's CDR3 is CASSETGANQPQHF. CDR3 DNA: TGTGCCAGCAGTGAGACAGGGGCCAATCAGCCCCAGCATTTT.

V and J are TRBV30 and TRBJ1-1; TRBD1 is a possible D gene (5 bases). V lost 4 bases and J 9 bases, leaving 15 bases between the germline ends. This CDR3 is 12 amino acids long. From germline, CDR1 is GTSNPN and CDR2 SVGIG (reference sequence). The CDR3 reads CAWTDHHRKAFF. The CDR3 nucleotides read TGTGCCTGGACAGACCATCACAGGAAAGCTTTCTTT.

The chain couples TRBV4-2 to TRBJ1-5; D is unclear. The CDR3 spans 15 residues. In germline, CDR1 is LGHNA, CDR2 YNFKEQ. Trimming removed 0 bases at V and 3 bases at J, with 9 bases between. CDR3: CASSQEEADNQPQHF. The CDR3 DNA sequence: TGTGCCAGCAGCCAAGAGGAGGCAGACAATCAGCCCCAGCATTTT.

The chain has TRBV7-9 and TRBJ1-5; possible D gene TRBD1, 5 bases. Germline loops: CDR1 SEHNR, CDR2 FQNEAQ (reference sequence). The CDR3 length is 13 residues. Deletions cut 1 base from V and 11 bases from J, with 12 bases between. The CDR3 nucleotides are TGTGCCAGCAGCTTAGGGGTCGGGGGGGCCCAGCATTTT. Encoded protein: CASSLGVGGAQHF. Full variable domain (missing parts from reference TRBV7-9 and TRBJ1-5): DTGVSQNPRHKITKRGQNVTFRCDPISEHNRLYWYRQTLGQGPEFLTYFQNEAQLEKSRLLSDRFSAERPKGSFSTLEIQRTEQGDSAMYLCASSLGVGGAQHFGDGTRLSIL.

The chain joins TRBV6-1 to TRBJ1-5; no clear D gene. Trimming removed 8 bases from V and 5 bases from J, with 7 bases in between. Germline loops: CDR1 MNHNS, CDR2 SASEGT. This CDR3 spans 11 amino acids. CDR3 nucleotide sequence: TGTGCCAGCCGCGCGGATCAGCCCCAGCATTTT. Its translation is CASRADQPQHF.

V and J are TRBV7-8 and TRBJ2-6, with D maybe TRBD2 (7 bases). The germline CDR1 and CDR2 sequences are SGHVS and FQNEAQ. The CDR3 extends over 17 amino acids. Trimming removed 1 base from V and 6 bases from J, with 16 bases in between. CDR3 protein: CASSLERGGWEANVLTF. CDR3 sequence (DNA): TGTGCCAGCAGCTTAGAAAGGGGGGGTTGGGAGGCCAACGTCCTGACTTTC.